The 17 T cell receptor beta chains below come from one sample, sequenced in a study of Graves' ophthalmopathy and Graves' hyperthyroidism (dated by TCRdb to 2016 to 2018). Sequencer: Illumina HiSeq 2000. For repertoire sequencing, TCR beta CDR3 regions were amplified from RNA transcripts. HTBI primers and the Qiagen OneStep RT-PCR kit were used in a first-round RT-PCR, which was followed by a second-round multiplex PCR, size selection and purification. TCRdb trimmed public reads at Q25 via fastp, called clones via MiXCR and kept in-frame beta chains. Rows with a matching CDR3 protein are joined into one entry that keeps the most common DNA and genes. The sample table shows 1 million to 1.3 million distinct CDR3 sequences, and about 38% are seen once. Of the sample, 11% is held by the ten largest clones. Sequencing was performed on peripheral blood or thyroid tissue (not recorded which). The receptor source for this set is an adult man with Graves' hyperthyroidism.

This clonotype has just a few counts. This chain joins TRBV7-2 and TRBJ2-5; D is unresolved. From germline, CDR1 is SGHTA and CDR2 FQGNSA. V lost 3 bases and J lost 3, with 11 bases in between. The CDR3 sequence is 14 residues long. CDR3 sequence reads: CASSFRQTEETQYF. The CDR3 DNA follows: TGTGCCAGCAGCTTCAGGCAGACTGAAGAGACCCAGTACTTC.

This clonotype was counted at least ten times. The J gene is TRBJ1-5, the V gene TRBV7-8, with 7 nucleotides matching TRBD1. This CDR3 comprises 14 residues. V shed 1 base and J 8 bases; nucleotides not matched to a gene: 5. Looked up from germline, CDR1 is SGHVS and CDR2 is FQNEAQ. This CDR3 reads CASSLVSGGKPQHF. As DNA, the CDR3 is TGTGCCAGCAGCTTAGTGTCAGGGGGGAAGCCCCAGCATTTT.

This clonotype was seen a few times. V is TRBV7-8 and J is TRBJ1-5; possible D gene TRBD1, 5 bases. Germline CDR1 SGHVS, CDR2 FQNEAQ. The CDR3 extends over 15 amino acids. Trimming stripped 0 bases from V and 7 bases from J, with 13 bases between. CDR3 nucleotides: TGTGCCAGCAGCTTAGCTAATGGGGGTGGACAGCCCCAGCATTTT. Protein sequence: CASSLANGGGQPQHF.

V usage is TRBV29-1 and J usage is TRBJ2-5; D remains unclear. The CDR3 extends over 14 amino acids. The germline gives CDR1 SQVTM, CDR2 ANQGSEA. V was cut by 5 bases and J by 9 bases, with 22 bases left in between. CDR3 loop: CSVPGIRSNQPQYF. The CDR3 DNA reads as TGCAGCGTTCCCGGCATTCGTAGCAATCAGCCCCAGTACTTC.

Comments on this clonotype: At one end, the junction sequence differs from germline, possibly due to a read error. The genes are TRBV6-5 and TRBJ2-5; 7 bases agree with TRBD1. The CDR3 has 14 residues. CDR1 and CDR2 (germline): MNHEY, SVGAGI. The CDR3 spells CASSSRTGQEAQYF. The CDR3 DNA follows: TGTGCCAGCAGTTCGCGGACAGGCCAAGAGGCCCAGTACTTC.

The rearrangement joins TRBV12-3 or TRBV12-4 to TRBJ2-2, with D possibly TRBD1 on 5 matching bases. There are 14 residues in the CDR3. With 7 bases removed from V and 6 bases from J, the gap between germline ends came to 15 bases. CDR3 protein: CASTSGRAAGELFF. In DNA form, the CDR3 reads TGTGCCAGCACGAGTGGCAGGGCGGCCGGGGAGCTGTTTTTT.

This sequence joins TRBV19 and TRBJ2-2; possible D gene TRBD1, 5 bases. The V end was cut by 0 bases, the J end by 10 bases, with 12 bases between. This CDR3 has 14 amino acids. Germline V gene data show CDR1 as LNHDA and CDR2 as SQIVND (reference sequence). As DNA, the CDR3 is TGTGCCAGTAGTATAGAGACGGACATAGTGGAGCTGTTTTTT. Translation gives CASSIETDIVELFF.

The table lists this clonotype with many counts. The rearrangement joins TRBV2 to TRBJ2-2; D not certain. CDR3 size: 14 residues. The germline V and J ends were trimmed by 6 bases and 1 base, with 9 bases remaining between them. Germline CDR1 is SNHLY and CDR2 is FYNNEI. For the CDR3, the DNA is TGTGCCAGCAGCTTAGGCAGGAACACCGGGGAGCTGTTTTTT. Encoded protein: CASSLGRNTGELFF.

This clonotype has only a few counts. Germline and junction disagree at one end, which may indicate a read error. DNA of the CDR3: TGCGCCAGCAGCCAAGGGGCCGGGACACGCGTAAACGGGGAGCTGTTTTTT. Amino acids: CASSQGAGTRVNGELFF. The V gene is TRBV11-2, the J gene TRBJ2-2; a weak D match, TRBD1 (6 bases). The CDR3 totals 17 residues. Germline V gene data show CDR1 as SGHAT and CDR2 as FQNNGV.

Regarding this clonotype: A much bigger clone sits one base away, suggesting this may be a read error. This rearrangement joins TRBV13 to TRBJ1-4; TRBD1 matches at 8 bases. The CDR3 runs 14 residues. CDR1 is PRHDT, CDR2 FYEKMQ, per germline (reference sequence). After removal of 4 bases from V and 7 bases from J, the junction contained 5 bases not matched to a gene. The CDR3 is CASSSGQAGEKLFF. The CDR3 DNA reads as TGTGCCAGCAGCTCGGGACAGGCGGGTGAAAAACTGTTTTTT.

This clonotype occurred many times. V gene TRBV9 combines with J gene TRBJ2-5, with D possibly TRBD2 on 5 matching bases. Germline loops: CDR1 SGDLS, CDR2 YYNGEE. V lost 0 bases and J 4 bases, leaving 13 bases between the germline ends. This CDR3 contains 15 residues. This CDR3 is CASSVEVATGETQYF. The CDR3 nucleotides are TGTGCCAGCAGCGTAGAGGTAGCGACGGGAGAGACCCAGTACTTC. The full variable domain, in which reference TRBV9 and TRBJ2-5 provide the parts outside the CDR3, is DSGVTQTPKHLITATGQRVTLRCSPRSGDLSVYWYQQSLDQGLQFLIQYYNGEERAKGNILERFSAQQFPDLHSELNLSSLELGDSALYFCASSVEVATGETQYFGPGTRLLVL.

This clonotype was detected ten times or more. The rearrangement links TRBV12-3 or TRBV12-4 to TRBJ2-5; TRBD1 is a possible D gene (5 bases). The CDR3 has 14 residues. V was shortened by 2 bases and J by 1 base, with 8 bases between the two germline ends. CDR3 residues: CASSLRQGQETQYF. The CDR3 coding sequence is TGTGCCAGCAGTTTACGGCAGGGCCAAGAGACCCAGTACTTC.

This clonotype occurred many times. DNA for the CDR3: TGTGCCACCAGTGTTGGGGCGGAAATGGTCGTCGCTTTCTTT. Amino acids: CATSVGAEMVVAFF. This chain joins TRBV24-1 and TRBJ1-1; tentative D call: TRBD1 (5 bases). V was pared by 5 bases and J by 11 bases, with 20 bases between. Germline CDR1 and CDR2: KGHDR and SFDVKD. This CDR3 is 14 amino acids long.

This clonotype was seen a few times. This sequence joins TRBV6-5 and TRBJ1-1; 9 bases are shared with TRBD1. The CDR3 spans 14 residues. Germline CDR1 reads MNHEY; CDR2 reads SVGAGI. J lost 4 bases, V lost 6 bases, and 6 bases had no gene match. CDR3 sequence (DNA): TGTGCCAGCAGAAACAGGGGGCCGGGCACTGAAGCTTTCTTT. This codes for CASRNRGPGTEAFF.

There are a few counts of this clonotype. The chain employs TRBV7-9 and TRBJ2-7; D gene uncertain. The CDR3 has 14 residues. Germline-derived CDR1 and CDR2 are SEHNR and FQNEAQ (reference sequence). V was pared by 5 bases and J by 0 bases, with 11 bases between. In nucleotides, the CDR3 is TGTGCCAGCAGCCCCTTGCAAAGCTCCTACGAGCAGTACTTC. Translation gives CASSPLQSSYEQYF.

This clonotype was counted at least ten times. The V call is TRBV7-2, the J call TRBJ1-5; a weak D match, TRBD1 (6 bases). V gave up 5 bases and J gave up 0 bases, with 14 bases separating them. CDR1 is SGHTA, CDR2 FQGNSA, per germline. This CDR3 region has 16 residues. CDR3 amino acids: CASSPRGGNSNQPQHF. The CDR3 nucleotides are TGTGCCAGCAGCCCAAGGGGGGGAAATAGCAATCAGCCCCAGCATTTT.

This clonotype turned up a few times. The V and J genes are TRBV2 and TRBJ1-1; maybe TRBD1 (5 bases). Trimming removed 5 bases at V and 4 bases at J, with 11 bases between. In germline, CDR1 is SNHLY, CDR2 FYNNEI. This CDR3 is built from 13 residues. DNA of the CDR3: TGTGCCAGCAGTCCAGCGGGGGTCACTGAAGCTTTCTTT. It is translated as CASSPAGVTEAFF.